The next 28 T cell receptor beta chains were all read from a single sample in a study of T cell responses to AZD1222 COVID-19 vaccine. The assay was immunoSEQ multiplex PCR, and TCRdb's table has in-frame clones only and misses some. The sample yields 100,000 or so clones, about 89% seen once. The input for sequencing was peripheral blood, taken 28 days after the second AZD1222 dose. These receptors all stem from an adult who received the AZD1222 COVID-19 vaccine.

CDR3 region: CASSISVGQPQHF. As DNA, the CDR3 is TGTGCCAGCTCGATTTCAGTCGGTCAGCCCCAGCATTTT. This chain links TRBV27 with TRBJ1-5, with no clear D. Trimming pared 8 bases from V and 6 bases from J, leaving 14 bases between. CDR1 and CDR2 (germline): MNHEY, SMNVEV (reference sequence). The CDR3 is 13 amino acids.

The chain links TRBV5-1 to TRBJ1-1; no clear D gene. Trimming cost V 6 bases and J 1 base, with 13 bases left between them. The CDR3 spans 14 residues. CDR1 SGHRS and CDR2 YFSETQ come from the germline V gene. The CDR3 spells CASNREVTNTEAFF. The CDR3 coding sequence is TGCGCCAGCAATAGGGAGGTCACGAACACTGAAGCTTTCTTT.

The rearrangement uses TRBV6-5 and TRBJ1-2; D not resolved. Between the trimmed V and J ends, which lost 0 bases and 6 bases, there was a span of 8 bases. Germline V gene lookup returns CDR1 MNHEY and CDR2 SVGAGI. The CDR3 extends over 13 amino acids. The DNA of the CDR3 is TGTGCCAGCAGTTACTCGATCGCAGATGGCTACACCTTC. Protein sequence: CASSYSIADGYTF.

This rearrangement joins TRBV7-3 to TRBJ1-1; the D gene is possibly TRBD1 (5 bases). V was trimmed by 1 base and J by 7 bases, leaving 19 bases between them. CDR3 size: 16 residues. Germline V lookup: CDR1 SGHTA, CDR2 FQGTGA. The CDR3 coding sequence is TGTGCCAGCAGCTTAAGGTCGCAGGGAGTTCTCAGTGAAGCTTTCTTT. This translates into CASSLRSQGVLSEAFF.

The rearrangement joins TRBV5-5 to TRBJ1-5; 8 nucleotides line up with TRBD1. Germline values: CDR1 SGHKS, CDR2 YYEKEE (reference sequence). The CDR3 runs to 15 residues. V shed 4 bases and J 0 bases; nucleotides not matched to a gene: 3. The DNA for the CDR3 is TGTGCCAGCAGCCCGACAGGGGATAGCAATCAGCCCCAGCATTTT. Residues: CASSPTGDSNQPQHF.

The chain joins TRBV9 to TRBJ2-5, with D perhaps TRBD2 (6 bases). V was shortened by 0 bases and J by 1 base, with 16 bases between the two germline ends. In germline, CDR1 is SGDLS, CDR2 YYNGEE. This CDR3 has 17 residues. The CDR3 bases are TGTGCCAGCAGCGTAGCTACCGGGGGACGGTCCCAAGAGACCCAGTACTTC. Translation gives CASSVATGGRSQETQYF.

V gene TRBV30 combines with J gene TRBJ1-1, with 7 positions matching TRBD1. The CDR3 has 14 amino acids. Germline CDR1 GTSNPN, CDR2 SVGIG (reference sequence). The junction had 8 bases not matched to a gene; V was cut back by 3 bases and J by 4 bases. The CDR3 is CAWSRARGGTEAFF. In DNA form, the CDR3 reads TGTGCCTGGAGCCGAGCCAGGGGGGGCACTGAAGCTTTCTTT.

The chain combines TRBV7-8 with TRBJ1-1; D might be TRBD1 (5 bases). V was trimmed by 5 bases and J by 6 bases, leaving 28 bases between them. Germline CDR1 reads SGHVS; CDR2 reads FQNEAQ. The CDR3 covers 18 residues. The CDR3 DNA reads TGTGCCAGCAGCGAGGGACGAGTGGGACTTTCGAGAATCTCTGAAGCTTTCTTT. This encodes CASSEGRVGLSRISEAFF.

The DNA for the CDR3 is TGTGCCAGTACCGCTGACAACTTAAGGACGCAGCCCCAGCATTTT. Translation: CASTADNLRTQPQHF. The chain has TRBV19 and TRBJ1-5; D unresolved. CDR1 is LNHDA, CDR2 SQIVND, per germline (reference sequence). The germline V and J ends were trimmed by 7 bases and 7 bases, with 20 bases remaining between them. The CDR3 contains 15 residues.

This clone was observed once. The chain links TRBV7-8 to TRBJ1-2, with 7 nucleotides matching TRBD1. Looked up from germline, CDR1 is SGHVS and CDR2 is FQNEAQ. The CDR3 spans 14 residues. The ends lost 5 bases at V and 1 base at J; junction bases unmatched: 4. The CDR3 DNA is TGTGCCAGCAGCCTACAGGGGCTTAACTATGGCTACACCTTC. Amino acids: CASSLQGLNYGYTF.

V usage is TRBV27 and J usage is TRBJ2-7, with 7 bases matching TRBD2. Germline lookup yields CDR1 MNHEY and CDR2 SMNVEV (reference sequence). V shed 3 bases, J shed 0 bases, and the junction held 5 bases outside the gene matches. This CDR3 is built from 15 residues. The CDR3 region has the DNA TGTGCCAGCAGTTTTGCCGGGGGGAGCTCCTACGAGCAGTACTTC. This codes for CASSFAGGSSYEQYF.

The chain uses TRBV7-9 and TRBJ1-5; D not certain. With 0 bases removed from V and 5 bases from J, the gap between germline ends came to 5 bases. Germline assignment: CDR1 SEHNR and CDR2 FQNEAQ (reference sequence). This CDR3 has 13 amino acids. In DNA, the CDR3 is TGTGCCAGCAGCTTAGCCAAAGATCAGCCCCAGCATTTT. Protein: CASSLAKDQPQHF.

V and J are TRBV2 and TRBJ1-6, with D tentatively TRBD1 (6 bases). This CDR3 is 15 amino acids long. CDR1 is SNHLY, CDR2 FYNNEI, per germline. Trimming stripped 4 bases from V and 6 bases from J, with 13 bases between. The CDR3 loop is CASSGTVRSNSPLHF. CDR3 nucleotide sequence: TGTGCCAGCAGTGGGACAGTCCGAAGTAATTCACCCCTCCACTTT. The complete variable domain, with remaining parts taken from reference TRBV2 and TRBJ1-6, reads EPEVTQTPSHQVTQMGQEVILRCVPISNHLYFYWYRQILGQKVEFLVSFYNNEISEKSEIFDDQFSVERPDGSNFTLKIRSTKLEDSAMYFCASSGTVRSNSPLHFGNGTRLTVT.

The V call is TRBV2, the J call TRBJ1-2; TRBD1 matches at 7 bases. The ends lost 8 bases at V and 4 bases at J; junction bases unmatched: 10. Germline V lookup: CDR1 SNHLY, CDR2 FYNNEI. There are 14 residues in the CDR3. CDR3 nucleotide sequence: TGTGCCAGCGGGGTTTACAGGGGAAGCTATGGCTACACCTTC. The encoded protein is CASGVYRGSYGYTF.

V usage is TRBV10-3 and J usage is TRBJ2-3; D unclear. CDR3 length equals 16 residues. Germline assignment: CDR1 ENHRY and CDR2 SYGVKD. V dropped 0 bases and J dropped 3 bases, with 13 bases sitting between them. DNA for the CDR3: TGTGCCATCAGTGAGTCGAGACCGAGCTTAACAGATACGCAGTATTTT. This codes for CAISESRPSLTDTQYF.

This chain links TRBV6-5 with TRBJ1-2; tentatively, D is TRBD1 (6 bases). CDR1 and CDR2 (germline): MNHEY, SVGAGI. Trimming took off 0 bases at V and 4 bases at J, with 15 bases between the two ends. The CDR3 extends over 16 amino acids. In nucleotides, the CDR3 is TGTGCCAGCAGTTACTCGAATCAGGGGATCGGCTATGGCTACACCTTC. Translated: CASSYSNQGIGYGYTF.

The chain recombines TRBV25-1 with TRBJ1-5; no clear D. Per the germline V gene, CDR1 is MGHDK and CDR2 is SYGVNS. This CDR3 is built from 13 residues. The germline V and J ends were trimmed by 8 bases and 11 bases, with 19 bases remaining between them. In DNA form, the CDR3 reads TGTGCCAGCGGCCCAGGTTCTAGGGAGACCCAGCATTTT. The encoded protein is CASGPGSRETQHF.

The chain has TRBV27 and TRBJ1-2; 9 bases line up with TRBD1. With V trimmed by 5 bases and J by 7 bases, 8 bases remained unmatched. Germline CDR1 reads MNHEY; CDR2 reads SMNVEV (reference sequence). This CDR3 is built from 14 residues. CDR3 sequence (DNA): TGTGCCAGCAGTCGATCCGGGACAGGGTTTGGCTACACCTTC. Protein sequence: CASSRSGTGFGYTF.

V gene TRBV2 combines with J gene TRBJ1-1; 11 positions agree with TRBD1. In germline, CDR1 is SNHLY, CDR2 FYNNEI. Unmatched junction bases numbered 6, after V lost 5 bases and J lost 4 bases. CDR3 length: 15 residues. In nucleotides, the CDR3 is TGTGCCAGCAGTAGGACAGGGGGCTGGGGCACTGAAGCTTTCTTT. It yields the protein CASSRTGGWGTEAFF.

V gene TRBV3-1 (or the pseudogene TRBV3-2) combines with J gene TRBJ1-5; maybe TRBD1 (5 bases). Trimming removed 0 bases from V and 0 bases from J, with 12 bases in between. The CDR3 contains 17 residues. The V gene's germline CDR1 is LGHDT and CDR2 YNNKEL (reference sequence). The CDR3 sequence is CASSQDSAGTSNQPQHF. CDR3 DNA: TGTGCCAGCAGCCAAGATTCGGCAGGGACTAGCAATCAGCCCCAGCATTTT.

V and J are TRBV30 and TRBJ1-5; 7 positions agree with TRBD1. V was clipped by 3 bases and J by 4 bases; unmatched bases: 9. Germline lookup yields CDR1 GTSNPN and CDR2 SVGIG (reference sequence). The CDR3 has 15 residues. CDR3 in amino acids: CAWSTTGVGNQPQHF. DNA of the CDR3: TGTGCCTGGAGCACTACAGGGGTTGGGAATCAGCCCCAGCATTTT.

This rearrangement joins TRBV19 to TRBJ1-2; TRBD1 agrees at 10 bases. The V gene end was trimmed by 4 bases and the J gene end by 9 bases; junction bases not matched to a gene: 2. This CDR3 has 12 residues. Germline V lookup: CDR1 LNHDA, CDR2 SQIVND (reference sequence). The CDR3 DNA is TGTGCCAGTAGTAGGGACAGGGGTCGCTACACCTTC. It yields the protein CASSRDRGRYTF.

The rearrangement links TRBV9 to TRBJ1-2; weak D call: TRBD1 (6 bases). The CDR3 totals 15 residues. Trimming stripped 4 bases from V and 7 bases from J, with 20 bases between. The germline gives CDR1 SGDLS, CDR2 YYNGEE. This chain's CDR3 is CASSLTRQGLGGYTF. The CDR3 nucleotides read TGTGCCAGCAGCTTGACCCGCCAGGGGCTAGGTGGCTACACCTTC.

This sequence joins TRBV28 and TRBJ1-1, with D perhaps TRBD1 (5 bases). The germline CDR1 and CDR2 sequences are MDHEN and SYDVKM. V was cut by 7 bases and J by 5 bases, with 14 bases left in between. The CDR3 has 13 residues. The CDR3 DNA sequence: TGTGCCAGCACCCCCCTGGGGGTGACTGAAGCTTTCTTT. It yields the protein CASTPLGVTEAFF.

This clone appeared a single time. The chain carries TRBV28 and TRBJ2-1; perhaps TRBD2 as D (5 bases). Trimming pared 10 bases from V and 0 bases from J, leaving 16 bases between. CDR1 is MDHEN and CDR2 is SYDVKM in the germline V gene. This CDR3 contains 15 residues. DNA of the CDR3: TGTGCCACCGTATTGGACTTTAGCTCCTACAATGAGCAGTTCTTC. Translated, it gives CATVLDFSSYNEQFF.

The chain has TRBV9 and TRBJ2-2; TRBD1 agrees at 7 bases. This CDR3 contains 17 residues. Germline-derived CDR1 and CDR2 are SGDLS and YYNGEE. With V trimmed by 0 bases and J by 1 base, 6 bases remained unmatched. For the CDR3, the DNA is TGTGCCAGCAGCGTAGATCTAAGGGGGCAGAACACCGGGGAGCTGTTTTTT. Protein: CASSVDLRGQNTGELFF.

The chain carries TRBV7-9 and TRBJ2-7, with 8 bases aligning to TRBD1. The V and J ends lost 8 bases and 3 bases, in that order; junction bases with no gene match: 9. CDR1 SEHNR and CDR2 FQNEAQ come from the germline V gene (reference sequence). The CDR3 contains 14 residues. The CDR3 reads CASARDRPIYEQYF. The CDR3 DNA sequence: TGTGCCAGCGCCCGGGACAGGCCGATCTACGAGCAGTACTTC.

The chain carries TRBV5-1 and TRBJ1-2; D possibly corresponds to TRBD1 (5 bases). This CDR3 contains 13 residues. CDR1 SGHRS and CDR2 YFSETQ come from the germline V gene. Trimming removed 0 bases from V and 6 bases from J, with 9 bases in between. CDR3 loop: CASSLDRLDGYTF. CDR3 DNA: TGCGCCAGCAGCTTGGACAGGTTGGATGGCTACACCTTC.